These 8 T cell receptor beta chains share one sample of origin, sequenced in a study of blood T cell repertoires in COVID-19. Only in-frame clones appear in the TCRdb table, and some are missing; sequencing was by immunoSEQ multiplex PCR. The profile shows tens of thousands of clones, about 70% of them singletons. The specimen sequenced was peripheral blood. These receptors originate from a man aged 65 to 79 with active or convalescent COVID-19.

The chain uses TRBV27 and TRBJ2-7, with TRBD2 as a possible D gene (5 bases). The CDR3 is 16 amino acids. Germline CDR1 is MNHEY and CDR2 is SMNVEV (reference sequence). The germline V and J ends were trimmed by 0 bases and 2 bases, with 14 bases remaining between them. The chain's CDR3 is CASSLSPGYRTYEQYF. For the CDR3, the DNA is TGTGCCAGCAGTTTATCGCCGGGGTATAGAACCTACGAGCAGTACTTC.

This sequence joins TRBV28 and TRBJ1-1; possibly TRBD1 for D (5 bases). This CDR3 comprises 14 residues. V lost 5 bases, J lost 3 bases, and 13 bases lay in between. CDR1 and CDR2 from the germline V gene are MDHEN and SYDVKM. The CDR3 is CASSLFDSDTEAFF. The DNA of the CDR3 is TGTGCCAGCAGTCTCTTCGACAGCGACACTGAAGCTTTCTTT.

As for this clone: One end of the junction fails to match germline, which may point to a read error. The chain has TRBV7-7 and TRBJ2-1; 9 positions match TRBD1. The V gene's germline CDR1 is SSHAT and CDR2 FNYEAQ (reference sequence). The CDR3 totals 13 residues. In nucleotides, the CDR3 is TGTGCTAGCAGCTTTCGACAGGGGGATGAGCAGTTCTTC. Translation: CASSFRQGDEQFF.

The chain couples TRBV11-1 to TRBJ2-7; weak D call: TRBD1 (6 bases). The germline CDR1 and CDR2 sequences are SGHAT and FQDESV (reference sequence). V was clipped by 5 bases and J by 3 bases, with 17 bases between them. This CDR3 comprises 15 residues. The CDR3 sequence: CASSRHLRDNYEQYF. The CDR3 DNA reads TGTGCCAGCAGCCGTCATCTCCGGGACAACTACGAGCAGTACTTC.

The CDR3 sequence: CASRAGAGNTIYF. Here the CDR3 DNA reads TGTGCCAGCAGGGCAGGGGCTGGAAACACCATATATTTT. The chain combines TRBV6-5 with TRBJ1-3; maybe TRBD1 (6 bases). The V end was cut by 6 bases, the J end by 2 bases, with 8 bases between. Germline assignment: CDR1 MNHEY and CDR2 SVGAGI. This CDR3 spans 13 amino acids.

This sequence joins TRBV6-6 and TRBJ1-2; a possible D gene is TRBD1 (5 bases). The CDR3 is 13 amino acids. Trimming left V 5 bases short and J 1 base short, with 8 bases between. CDR1 and CDR2 from the germline V gene are MNHNY and SVGAGI (reference sequence). The CDR3 spells CASSPRGNYGYTF. As DNA, the CDR3 is TGTGCCAGCAGTCCAAGGGGTAACTATGGCTACACCTTC.

The chain recombines TRBV14 with TRBJ1-2; D is ambiguous. The CDR3 spans 13 residues. The V end lost 4 bases, the J end lost 7 bases, and 13 bases lay between the germline ends. Germline values: CDR1 SGHDN, CDR2 FVKESK. In DNA, the CDR3 is TGTGCCAGCAGCCCTCTTGCGGCGTCTGGCTACACCTTC. This encodes CASSPLAASGYTF.

This chain links TRBV10-3 with TRBJ1-1; TRBD1 agrees at 7 bases. This CDR3 spans 15 amino acids. Germline values: CDR1 ENHRY, CDR2 SYGVKD. V shed 6 bases, J shed 1 base, and the junction held 8 bases outside the gene matches. The CDR3 reads CAIRSPTGRNTEAFF. The CDR3 DNA reads TGTGCCATCAGGAGCCCGACAGGGAGGAACACTGAAGCTTTCTTT.